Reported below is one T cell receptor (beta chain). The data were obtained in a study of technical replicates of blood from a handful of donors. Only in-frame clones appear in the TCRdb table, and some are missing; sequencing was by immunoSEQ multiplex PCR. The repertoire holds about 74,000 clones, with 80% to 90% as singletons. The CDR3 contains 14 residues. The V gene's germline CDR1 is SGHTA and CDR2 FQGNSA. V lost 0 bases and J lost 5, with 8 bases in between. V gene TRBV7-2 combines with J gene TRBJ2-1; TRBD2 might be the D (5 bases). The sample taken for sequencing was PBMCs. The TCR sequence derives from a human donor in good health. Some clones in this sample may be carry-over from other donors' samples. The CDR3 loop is CASSLAGSHNEQFF. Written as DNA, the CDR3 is TGTGCCAGCAGCTTAGCAGGGAGCCACAATGAGCAGTTCTTC.